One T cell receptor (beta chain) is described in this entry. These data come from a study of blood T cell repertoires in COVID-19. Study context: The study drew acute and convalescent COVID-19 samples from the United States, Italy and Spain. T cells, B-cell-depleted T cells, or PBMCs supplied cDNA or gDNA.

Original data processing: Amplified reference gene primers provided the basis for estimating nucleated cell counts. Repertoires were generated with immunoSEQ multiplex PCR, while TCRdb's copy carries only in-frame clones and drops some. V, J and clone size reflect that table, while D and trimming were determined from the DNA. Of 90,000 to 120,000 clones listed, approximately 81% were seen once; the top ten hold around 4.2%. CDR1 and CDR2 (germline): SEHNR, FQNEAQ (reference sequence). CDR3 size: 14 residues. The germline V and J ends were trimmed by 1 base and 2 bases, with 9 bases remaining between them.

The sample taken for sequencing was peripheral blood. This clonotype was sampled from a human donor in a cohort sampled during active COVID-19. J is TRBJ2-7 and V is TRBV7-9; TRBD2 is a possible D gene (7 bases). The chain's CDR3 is CASSLEGGPYEQYF. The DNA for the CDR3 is TGTGCCAGCAGCTTAGAGGGGGGGCCCTACGAGCAGTACTTC.